This T cell receptor (beta chain) emerged from a study of blood T cell repertoires in COVID-19. Looking at the study overall: Samples of COVID-19 (acute and convalescent) were obtained from the United States, Italy and Spain. From T cells, B-cell-depleted T cells, or PBMCs came the material, which was cDNA or gDNA.

This CDR3 comprises 16 residues. The germline gives CDR1 MDHEN, CDR2 SYDVKM. Trimming removed 8 bases from V and 1 base from J, with 17 bases in between. In the original workflow: Researchers report that nucleated cell counts were estimated from reference gene primer amplification. The table came from immunoSEQ multiplex PCR; TCRdb's copy has only in-frame clones and leaves some out. The D gene and trimming were derived from the DNA, and the V and J assignments and clone size from that table. Of 150,000 to 200,000 clones listed, around 79% are singletons. The source is a man aged 55 to 69 with active or convalescent COVID-19. The sample consisted of peripheral blood. V is TRBV28 and J is TRBJ1-4; D gene uncertain. The CDR3 loop is CASLSFNRGTNEKLFF. The CDR3 region has the DNA TGTGCCAGCCTTTCTTTTAATCGGGGAACTAATGAAAAACTGTTTTTT.